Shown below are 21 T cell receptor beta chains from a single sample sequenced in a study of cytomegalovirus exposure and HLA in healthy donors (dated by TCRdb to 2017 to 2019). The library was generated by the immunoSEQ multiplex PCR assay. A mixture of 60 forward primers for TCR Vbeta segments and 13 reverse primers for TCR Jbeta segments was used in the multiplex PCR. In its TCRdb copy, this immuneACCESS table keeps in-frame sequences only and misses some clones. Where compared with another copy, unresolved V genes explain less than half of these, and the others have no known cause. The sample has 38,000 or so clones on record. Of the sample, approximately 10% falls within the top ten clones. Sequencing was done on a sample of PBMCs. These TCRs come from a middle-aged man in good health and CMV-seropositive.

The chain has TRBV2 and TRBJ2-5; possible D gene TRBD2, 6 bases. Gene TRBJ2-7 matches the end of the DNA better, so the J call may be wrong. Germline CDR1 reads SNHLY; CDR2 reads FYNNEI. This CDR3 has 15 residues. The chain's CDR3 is CASSDPGERSYEQYF. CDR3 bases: TGTGCCAGCAGTGACCCGGGGGAGCGCTCCTACGAGCAGTACTTC.

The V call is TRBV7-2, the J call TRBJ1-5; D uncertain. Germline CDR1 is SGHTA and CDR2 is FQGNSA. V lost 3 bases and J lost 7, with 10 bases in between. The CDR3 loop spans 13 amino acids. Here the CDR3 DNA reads TGTGCCAGCAGCTTTCGGGGTGGACAGCCCCAGCATTTT. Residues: CASSFRGGQPQHF.

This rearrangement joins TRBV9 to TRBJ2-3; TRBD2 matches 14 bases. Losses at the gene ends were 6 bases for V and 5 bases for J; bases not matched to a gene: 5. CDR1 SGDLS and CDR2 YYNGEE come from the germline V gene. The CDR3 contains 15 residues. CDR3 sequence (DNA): TGTGCCAGCAACCTCGGGACTAGCGGGAGAGATACGCAGTATTTT. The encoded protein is CASNLGTSGRDTQYF.

The CDR3 DNA follows: TGTGCCTGGAGTGCACGGACTAGCGGGTACTACGAGCAGTACTTC. Its translation: CAWSARTSGYYEQYF. The chain couples TRBV30 to TRBJ2-7; 11 bases line up with TRBD2. Germline V gives CDR1 GTSNPN, CDR2 SVGIG (reference sequence). The trim removed 1 base at V and 3 bases at J, leaving 5 bases unmatched. CDR3 size: 15 residues.

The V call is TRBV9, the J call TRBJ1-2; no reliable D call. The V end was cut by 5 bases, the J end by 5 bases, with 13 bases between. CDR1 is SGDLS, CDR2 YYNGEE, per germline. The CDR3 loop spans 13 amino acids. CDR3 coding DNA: TGTGCCAGCAGTCATCCAAAGAGGTATGGCTACACCTTC. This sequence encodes CASSHPKRYGYTF.

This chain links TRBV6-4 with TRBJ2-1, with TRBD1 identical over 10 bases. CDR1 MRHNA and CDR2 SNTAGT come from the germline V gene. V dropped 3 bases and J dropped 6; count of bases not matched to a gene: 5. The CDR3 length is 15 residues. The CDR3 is CASSEGTGASNEQFF. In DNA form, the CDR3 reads TGTGCCAGCAGTGAAGGGACAGGGGCGTCCAATGAGCAGTTCTTC.

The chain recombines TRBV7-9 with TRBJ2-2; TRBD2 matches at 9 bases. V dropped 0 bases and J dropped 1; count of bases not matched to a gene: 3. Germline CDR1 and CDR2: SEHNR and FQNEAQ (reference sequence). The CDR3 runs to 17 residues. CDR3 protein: CASSLASAGGNTGELFF. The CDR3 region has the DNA TGTGCCAGCAGCTTAGCTTCAGCGGGAGGGAACACCGGGGAGCTGTTTTTT.

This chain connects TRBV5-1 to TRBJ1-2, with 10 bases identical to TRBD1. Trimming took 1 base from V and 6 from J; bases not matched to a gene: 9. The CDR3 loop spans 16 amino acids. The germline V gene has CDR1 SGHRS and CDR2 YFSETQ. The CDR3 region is CASSLTQTGTGDGYTF. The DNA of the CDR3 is TGCGCCAGCAGCTTGACTCAGACCGGGACAGGGGATGGCTACACCTTC. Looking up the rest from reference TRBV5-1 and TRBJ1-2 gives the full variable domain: KAGVTQTPRYLIKTRGQQVTLSCSPISGHRSVSWYQQTPGQGLQFLFEYFSETQRNKGNFPGRFSGRQFSNSRSEMNVSTLELGDSALYLCASSLTQTGTGDGYTFGSGTRLTVV.

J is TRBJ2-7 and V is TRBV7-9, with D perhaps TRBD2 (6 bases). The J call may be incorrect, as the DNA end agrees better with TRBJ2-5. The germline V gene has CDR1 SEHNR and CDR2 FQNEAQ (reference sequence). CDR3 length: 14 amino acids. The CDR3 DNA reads TGTGCCAGCAGCTTCGGGGGAGGCCAAGAGACCCAGTACTTC. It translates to CASSFGGGQETQYF.

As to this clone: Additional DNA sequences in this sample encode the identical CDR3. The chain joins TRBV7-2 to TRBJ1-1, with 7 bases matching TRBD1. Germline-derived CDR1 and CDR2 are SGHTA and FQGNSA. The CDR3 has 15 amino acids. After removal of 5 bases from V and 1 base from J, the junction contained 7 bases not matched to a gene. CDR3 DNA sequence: TGTGCCAGCAGCCCTCCGACAGGGCGGAACACTGAAGCTTTCTTT. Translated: CASSPPTGRNTEAFF.

CDR3 sequence (DNA): TGTGCCAGCAGCTTGGGGGGAAGGGCTGAAGCTTTCTTT. It translates to CASSLGGRAEAFF. V is TRBV11-3 and J is TRBJ1-1, with a tentative D call TRBD1 (5 bases). V lost 3 bases, J lost 6 bases, and 11 bases lay in between. Germline CDR1 reads SGHNT; CDR2 reads YENEEA. The CDR3 is made up of 13 amino acids.

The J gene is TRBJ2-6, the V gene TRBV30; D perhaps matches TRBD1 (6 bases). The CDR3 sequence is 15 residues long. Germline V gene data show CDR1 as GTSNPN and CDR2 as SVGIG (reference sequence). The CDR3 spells CASYRAGSGANVLTF. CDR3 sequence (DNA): TGTGCTTCGTACAGGGCTGGGTCTGGGGCCAACGTCCTGACTTTC.

In nucleotides, the CDR3 is TGTGCCAGCAGCCAAGATAGCGGGACCTCCTACGAGCAGTACTTC. Its protein is CASSQDSGTSYEQYF. V and J are TRBV4-2 and TRBJ2-7; 8 bases fit TRBD2. The CDR3 is 15 amino acids. The germline V gene has CDR1 LGHNA and CDR2 YNFKEQ. V gave up 0 bases and J gave up 0 bases; unmatched junction bases: 1.

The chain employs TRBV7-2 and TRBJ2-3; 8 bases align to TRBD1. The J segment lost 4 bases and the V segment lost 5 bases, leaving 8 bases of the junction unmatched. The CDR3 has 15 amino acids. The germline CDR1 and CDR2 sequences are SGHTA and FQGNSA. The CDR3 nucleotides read TGTGCCAGCAGCCTCCAGGGGGCGAGATCAGATACGCAGTATTTT. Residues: CASSLQGARSDTQYF.

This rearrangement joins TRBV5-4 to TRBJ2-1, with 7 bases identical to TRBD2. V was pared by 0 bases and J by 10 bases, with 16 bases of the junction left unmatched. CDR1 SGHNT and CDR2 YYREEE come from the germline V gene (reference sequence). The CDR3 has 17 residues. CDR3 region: CASSLVAGPWDAREQFF. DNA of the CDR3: TGTGCCAGCAGCTTGGTAGCGGGCCCTTGGGACGCAAGGGAGCAGTTCTTC. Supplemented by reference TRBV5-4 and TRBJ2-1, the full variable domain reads ETGVTQSPTHLIKTRGQQVTLRCSSQSGHNTVSWYQQALGQGPQFIFQYYREEENGRGNFPPRFSGLQFPNYSSELNVNALELDDSALYLCASSLVAGPWDAREQFFGPGTRLTVL.

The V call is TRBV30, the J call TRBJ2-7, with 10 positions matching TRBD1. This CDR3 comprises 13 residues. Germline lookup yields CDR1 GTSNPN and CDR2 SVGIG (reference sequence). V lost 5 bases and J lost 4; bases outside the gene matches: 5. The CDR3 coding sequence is TGTGCCTGGGAGGGGGACAGGGGATACGAGCAGTACTTC. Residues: CAWEGDRGYEQYF.

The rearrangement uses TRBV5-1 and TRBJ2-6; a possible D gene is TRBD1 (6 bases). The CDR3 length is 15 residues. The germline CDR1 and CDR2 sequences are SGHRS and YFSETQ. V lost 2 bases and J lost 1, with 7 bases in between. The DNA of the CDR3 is TGCGCCAGCAGCTTACAGGGATCTGGGGCCAACGTCCTGACTTTC. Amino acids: CASSLQGSGANVLTF.

CDR3 residues: CASSQGGEASGNHEQYF. For the CDR3, the DNA is TGCGCCAGCAGCCAAGGAGGAGAGGCAAGCGGGAATCACGAGCAGTACTTC. The genes are TRBV4-1 and TRBJ2-5; TRBD2 aligns across 7 bases. The last part of the DNA fits TRBJ2-7 better; the J call may be wrong. The CDR3 length is 17 residues. The germline gives CDR1 MGHRA, CDR2 YSYEKL.

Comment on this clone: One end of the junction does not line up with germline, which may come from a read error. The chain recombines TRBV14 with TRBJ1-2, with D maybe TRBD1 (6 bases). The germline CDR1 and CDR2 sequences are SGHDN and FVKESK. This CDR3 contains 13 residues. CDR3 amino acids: CANSHDRTGGYTF. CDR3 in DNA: TGTGCCAACAGCCACGACAGGACGGGAGGCTACACCTTC.

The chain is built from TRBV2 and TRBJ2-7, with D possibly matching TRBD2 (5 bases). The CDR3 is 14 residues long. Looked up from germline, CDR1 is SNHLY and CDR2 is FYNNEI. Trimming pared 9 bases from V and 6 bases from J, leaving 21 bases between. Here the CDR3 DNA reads TGTGCCAGGTTGCGGGCGCGCGAAGGCCTCGAGCAGTACTTC. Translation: CARLRAREGLEQYF.

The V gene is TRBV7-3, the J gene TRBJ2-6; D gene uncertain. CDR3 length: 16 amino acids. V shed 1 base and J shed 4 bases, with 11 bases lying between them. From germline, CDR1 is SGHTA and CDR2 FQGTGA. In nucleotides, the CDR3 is TGTGCCAGCAGCTTAATTGCGGTTTCCGGGGCCAACGTCCTGACTTTC. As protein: CASSLIAVSGANVLTF.